These 32 T cell receptor beta chains were all obtained from the same sample, sequenced in a study of T cell responses to AZD1222 COVID-19 vaccine (dated by TCRdb to the early 2020s). Library preparation employed the immunoSEQ multiplex PCR assay. The immuneACCESS repertoire file appears here via TCRdb, limited to in-frame rearrangements. These files lack a portion of the clones; in checked studies, under half of the deficit traces to unresolved V genes, and the cause of the others is not known. Across this sample there are 150,000 or so clones, with 85% to 95% seen only once. The ten most abundant clones make up approximately 1.6% of the sample. The time point label of this sample denotes: about 28 days (+/-7) after the second vaccine dose. The sequences come from peripheral blood, collected 28 days after the second AZD1222 dose. These TCRs come from an adult who received the AZD1222 COVID-19 vaccine.

The genes are TRBV7-9 and TRBJ1-4; D may be TRBD1 (6 bases). The germline CDR1 and CDR2 sequences are SEHNR and FQNEAQ (reference sequence). The CDR3 has 13 amino acids. With 11 bases removed from V and 8 bases from J, the gap between germline ends came to 18 bases. CDR3 sequence reads: CASALGAGEKLFF. The CDR3 bases are TGTGCCTCCGCCTTGGGGGCAGGGGAAAAACTGTTTTTT.

V and J are TRBV4-1 and TRBJ1-6; TRBD1 aligns across 7 bases. Looked up from germline, CDR1 is MGHRA and CDR2 is YSYEKL. This CDR3 is built from 16 residues. J was trimmed by 10 bases and V by 4 bases; bases with no gene match: 13. CDR3 in amino acids: CASSPGLVQGRSPLHF. As DNA, the CDR3 is TGCGCCAGCAGCCCTGGGTTAGTACAGGGGCGGTCACCCCTCCACTTT.

This sequence joins TRBV9 and TRBJ1-1; D uncertain. This CDR3 has 14 amino acids. From germline, CDR1 is SGDLS and CDR2 YYNGEE. The ends were cut back, 4 bases at V and 6 bases at J, with 16 bases in the middle. The CDR3 spells CASSTLKPGSEAFF. The CDR3 nucleotides are TGTGCCAGCAGCACCCTTAAGCCGGGGTCTGAAGCTTTCTTT.

The chain recombines TRBV9 with TRBJ2-7, with 7 positions matching TRBD2. From germline, CDR1 is SGDLS and CDR2 YYNGEE. This CDR3 is 14 amino acids long. V dropped 4 bases and J dropped 5; count of bases not matched to a gene: 9. CDR3 bases: TGTGCCAGCAGCCCCTGGGGGGGTTCGAACGAGCAGTACTTC. This codes for CASSPWGGSNEQYF.

The chain is built from TRBV4-2 and TRBJ2-1, with 8 bases that match TRBD1. Germline V gives CDR1 LGHNA, CDR2 YNFKEQ. CDR3 length: 16 residues. With 3 bases clipped from V and 0 bases from J, the junction kept 4 bases outside the gene matches. Here the CDR3 DNA reads TGTGCCAGCAGCCACCACAGGGGGAGCTCCTACAATGAGCAGTTCTTC. Amino acids: CASSHHRGSSYNEQFF.

The rearrangement joins TRBV30 to TRBJ1-3; the D is unclear. From germline, CDR1 is GTSNPN and CDR2 SVGIG (reference sequence). The CDR3 runs 15 residues. The ends were cut back, 3 bases at V and 2 bases at J, with 14 bases in the middle. The CDR3 nucleotides are TGTGCCTGGAGCGCTAACAGAATCACTGGAAACACCATATATTTT. Its translation: CAWSANRITGNTIYF. Filled out from reference TRBV30 and TRBJ1-3, the complete variable domain reads SQTIHQWPATLVQPVGSPLSLECTVEGTSNPNLYWYRQAAGRGLQLLFYSVGIGQISSEVPQNLSASRPQDRQFILSSKKLLLSDSGFYLCAWSANRITGNTIYFGEGSWLTVV.

The chain combines TRBV9 with TRBJ2-1; D not certain. CDR1 is SGDLS, CDR2 YYNGEE, per germline. The CDR3 has 16 amino acids. The V end was cut by 4 bases, the J end by 6 bases, with 20 bases between. The CDR3, as DNA: TGTGCCAGCAGCCCCTCCCCAACGGTAGGGCTCAATGAGCAGTTCTTC. Protein sequence: CASSPSPTVGLNEQFF.

The V gene is TRBV2, the J gene TRBJ2-5; 7 nucleotides align to TRBD1. Germline V lookup: CDR1 SNHLY, CDR2 FYNNEI. With V trimmed by 10 bases and J by 4 bases, 6 bases remained unmatched. The CDR3 consists of 12 residues. Here the CDR3 reads CATTGSGETQYF. In DNA form, the CDR3 reads TGTGCCACGACAGGGTCAGGAGAGACCCAGTACTTC.

The chain employs TRBV19 and TRBJ1-5; D perhaps matches TRBD1 (6 bases). Trimming removed 1 base at V and 2 bases at J, with 9 bases between. The CDR3 is 15 residues long. Looked up from germline, CDR1 is LNHDA and CDR2 is SQIVND (reference sequence). The CDR3 sequence is CASSIGGRGNQPQHF. CDR3 DNA: TGTGCCAGTAGTATAGGGGGGCGAGGCAATCAGCCCCAGCATTTT.

This chain uses TRBV11-2 with TRBJ1-1; D is perhaps TRBD1 (6 bases). V lost 0 bases and J lost 7, with 24 bases in between. Germline V CDR1 and CDR2: SGHAT, FQNNGV. This CDR3 contains 18 residues. The CDR3, as DNA: TGTGCCAGCAGCTTAGAGGGCAGGGGAGCCCGGAGCCGAGGTGAAGCTTTCTTT. Encoded protein: CASSLEGRGARSRGEAFF. The full variable domain, with the rest looked up from reference TRBV11-2 and TRBJ1-1, is EAGVAQSPRYKIIEKRQSVAFWCNPISGHATLYWYQQILGQGPKLLIQFQNNGVVDDSQLPKDRFSAERLKGVDSTLKIQPAKLEDSAVYLCASSLEGRGARSRGEAFFGQGTRLTVV.

The chain carries TRBV30 and TRBJ1-3; 7 bases match TRBD1. CDR1 is GTSNPN, CDR2 SVGIG, per germline (reference sequence). After removal of 0 bases from V and 6 bases from J, the junction contained 11 bases not matched to a gene. The CDR3 totals 16 residues. The CDR3 nucleotides are TGTGCCTGGAGTGTACCCGGGACAGCACCGGTAAACACCATATATTTT. Translation: CAWSVPGTAPVNTIYF.

This chain links TRBV19 with TRBJ1-1; possibly TRBD1 for D (5 bases). The CDR3 extends over 14 amino acids. Germline CDR1 is LNHDA and CDR2 is SQIVND (reference sequence). V shed 5 bases and J shed 5 bases, with 15 bases lying between them. This CDR3 is CASSFGTYGTEAFF. CDR3 nucleotides: TGTGCCAGTAGTTTCGGGACCTATGGGACTGAAGCTTTCTTT.

J is TRBJ1-2 and V is TRBV29-1; D perhaps matches TRBD1 (5 bases). From germline, CDR1 is SQVTM and CDR2 ANQGSEA. The CDR3 extends over 11 amino acids. V gave up 4 bases and J gave up 6 bases, with 9 bases separating them. CDR3 nucleotide sequence: TGCAGCGTTGGGGACGGAGATGGCTACACCTTC. Amino acid sequence: CSVGDGDGYTF.

The chain combines TRBV14 with TRBJ2-1; D uncertain. CDR1 is SGHDN, CDR2 FVKESK, per germline. Between the trimmed V and J ends, which lost 4 bases and 0 bases, there was a span of 13 bases. The CDR3 has 16 amino acids. In nucleotides, the CDR3 is TGTGCCAGCAGCCCCGGTTGGGTTAGCTCCTACAATGAGCAGTTCTTC. It yields the protein CASSPGWVSSYNEQFF.

V gene TRBV20-1 combines with J gene TRBJ1-5; D unclear. CDR1 and CDR2 (germline): DFQATT, SNEGSKA (reference sequence). Trimming cost V 6 bases and J 7 bases, with 10 bases left between them. CDR3 length: 11 residues. This chain's CDR3 is CSAGLYQPQHF. The CDR3 DNA follows: TGCAGTGCGGGTTTATACCAGCCCCAGCATTTT.

This clone was detected only a few times. This chain links TRBV14 with TRBJ1-1, with D tentatively TRBD1 (5 bases). Germline V lookup: CDR1 SGHDN, CDR2 FVKESK. The V and J ends lost 3 bases and 0 bases respectively, with 26 bases between them. CDR3 length: 20 amino acids. The CDR3 protein is CASSHRPARDLGRMNTEAFF. The CDR3 region has the DNA TGTGCCAGCAGCCATCGGCCCGCCAGGGACCTTGGCCGGATGAACACTGAAGCTTTCTTT.

The chain carries TRBV30 and TRBJ2-2, with no clear D. CDR3 length: 11 amino acids. Between the trimmed V and J ends, which lost 2 bases and 7 bases, there was a span of 5 bases. The germline V gene has CDR1 GTSNPN and CDR2 SVGIG (reference sequence). In nucleotides, the CDR3 is TGTGCCTGGAGTACTCTCGGGGAGCTGTTTTTT. Encoded protein: CAWSTLGELFF.

This rearrangement joins TRBV19 to TRBJ2-7, with D tentatively TRBD1 (6 bases). The germline V gene has CDR1 LNHDA and CDR2 SQIVND (reference sequence). The CDR3 sequence is 14 residues long. Trimming took off 1 base at V and 2 bases at J, with 9 bases between the two ends. The DNA of the CDR3 is TGTGCCAGTAGTATAGTGGGGGCCACCTACGAGCAGTACTTC. Its translation is CASSIVGATYEQYF.

The gene calls are TRBV7-3 and TRBJ2-1, with TRBD2 identical over 13 bases. V was pared by 6 bases and J by 7 bases, with 6 bases of the junction left unmatched. Germline CDR1 is SGHTA and CDR2 is FQGTGA. The CDR3 is 15 residues long. CDR3 sequence reads: CASSLRTSGRNEQFF. The CDR3 nucleotides read TGTGCCAGCAGTCTACGGACTAGCGGGAGAAATGAGCAGTTCTTC.

This clone was recorded only once. The chain combines TRBV12-5 with TRBJ1-1, with TRBD1 matching 7 bases. CDR1 and CDR2 from the germline V gene are LGHNT and FRNRAP. Losses at the gene ends were 5 bases for V and 3 bases for J; bases not matched to a gene: 3. The CDR3 sequence is 13 residues long. CDR3 sequence reads: CASGTGVDTEAFF. CDR3 DNA sequence: TGTGCTAGTGGTACAGGGGTGGACACTGAAGCTTTCTTT.

The genes are TRBV7-2 and TRBJ2-7; D is perhaps TRBD2 (5 bases). The CDR3 extends over 16 amino acids. V lost 1 base, J lost 2 bases, and 15 bases lay in between. Per the germline V gene, CDR1 is SGHTA and CDR2 is FQGNSA. The CDR3 is CASSLVPSLLTYEQYF. The CDR3 DNA is TGTGCCAGCAGCTTAGTTCCTAGCCTTCTAACCTACGAGCAGTACTTC.

This rearrangement joins TRBV19 to TRBJ2-7; a weak D match, TRBD2 (6 bases). Trimming removed 4 bases at V and 2 bases at J, with 15 bases between. This CDR3 spans 15 amino acids. Germline V gives CDR1 LNHDA, CDR2 SQIVND (reference sequence). The CDR3 reads CASSRRDSLTYEQYF. The CDR3, as DNA: TGTGCCAGTAGTAGACGGGACTCCCTTACCTACGAGCAGTACTTC.

Only one count was recorded for this clone. The chain joins TRBV18 to TRBJ1-4; 7 bases are shared with TRBD1. Per germline, CDR1 KGHSH and CDR2 LQKENI. The V and J ends lost 4 bases and 5 bases, in that order; junction bases with no gene match: 7. CDR3 length: 15 amino acids. CDR3 in amino acids: CASSRRTGENEKLFF. The CDR3 coding sequence is TGTGCCAGCTCACGTCGGACAGGAGAGAATGAAAAACTGTTTTTT.

The chain has TRBV28 and TRBJ1-2; maybe TRBD1 (5 bases). Germline CDR1 MDHEN, CDR2 SYDVKM. The CDR3 consists of 14 residues. Trimming pared 6 bases from V and 7 bases from J, leaving 18 bases between. The chain's CDR3 is CASSPPGVQGGYTF. The CDR3 DNA is TGTGCCAGCAGCCCGCCGGGGGTCCAGGGTGGCTACACCTTC.

This rearrangement joins TRBV18 to TRBJ2-1; 9 positions match TRBD2. CDR1 KGHSH and CDR2 LQKENI come from the germline V gene. The CDR3 sequence is 16 residues long. V was clipped by 6 bases and J by 4 bases; unmatched bases: 10. The CDR3 DNA is TGTGCCAGCTCCCCAATAAGCGGGAGGATTTACAATGAGCAGTTCTTC. The encoded protein is CASSPISGRIYNEQFF.

The V and J genes are TRBV2 and TRBJ1-6, with D hard to call. The CDR3 has 13 amino acids. With 7 bases removed from V and 6 bases from J, the gap between germline ends came to 10 bases. The V gene's germline CDR1 is SNHLY and CDR2 FYNNEI. CDR3 amino acids: CASIGSRNSPLHF. CDR3 sequence (DNA): TGTGCCAGCATAGGCAGCCGTAATTCACCCCTCCACTTT.

The V gene is TRBV27, the J gene TRBJ2-3, with D unresolved. The germline CDR1 and CDR2 sequences are MNHEY and SMNVEV (reference sequence). With 5 bases removed from V and 5 bases from J, the gap between germline ends came to 14 bases. The CDR3 spans 14 residues. The CDR3 DNA reads as TGTGCCAGCAGTCCTCGCCTTGTCGGAGATACGCAGTATTTT. Translating it yields CASSPRLVGDTQYF.

This clone was observed a single time. The chain employs TRBV6-1 and TRBJ1-2; D is unclear. V was clipped by 3 bases and J by 4 bases, with 9 bases between them. There are 13 residues in the CDR3. Looked up from germline, CDR1 is MNHNS and CDR2 is SASEGT. The CDR3 DNA follows: TGTGCCAGCAGTGAGATTGTTGGCTATGGCTACACCTTC. It yields the protein CASSEIVGYGYTF.

J is TRBJ1-3 and V is TRBV5-5; D call uncertain. CDR1 is SGHKS and CDR2 is YYEKEE in the germline V gene (reference sequence). Between the trimmed V and J ends, which lost 0 bases and 0 bases, there was a span of 13 bases. The CDR3 length is 17 residues. In DNA, the CDR3 is TGTGCCAGCAGCTTGGCCGGTTCGCGGACCTCTGGAAACACCATATATTTT. It codes for CASSLAGSRTSGNTIYF.

CDR3 protein: CASSGQTNTGELFF. The CDR3 region has the DNA TGTGCCAGCAGTGGACAGACGAACACCGGGGAGCTGTTTTTT. The rearrangement links TRBV2 to TRBJ2-2; D possibly corresponds to TRBD1 (5 bases). V dropped 4 bases and J dropped 0 bases, with 6 bases sitting between them. CDR1 and CDR2 from the germline V gene are SNHLY and FYNNEI. The CDR3 covers 14 residues.

The chain joins TRBV6-2 or TRBV6-3 to TRBJ2-1; TRBD2 aligns across 13 bases. V lost 5 bases and J lost 4; bases outside the gene matches: 2. Germline assignment: CDR1 MNHEY and CDR2 SVGEGT. The CDR3 spans 15 residues. The CDR3 DNA reads as TGTGCCAGCAGTAGACTAGCGGGAGGTTACAATGAGCAGTTCTTC. Amino acids: CASSRLAGGYNEQFF.

The chain has TRBV19 and TRBJ2-7; TRBD2 matches at 11 bases. Losses at the gene ends were 6 bases for V and 3 bases for J; bases not matched to a gene: 7. The germline V gene encodes CDR1 LNHDA and CDR2 SQIVND (reference sequence). The CDR3 extends over 15 amino acids. CDR3 in amino acids: CASSRLAGSDYEQYF. The CDR3 DNA reads TGTGCCAGTAGCCGACTAGCGGGGAGTGACTACGAGCAGTACTTC.